Listed here is a single T cell receptor (beta chain). Its antigen is undetermined. Assay used: immunoSEQ multiplex PCR; TCRdb lists only in-frame clones, some missing. The sample holds about 960,000 clones, over 60% seen once. This CDR3 spans 14 amino acids. Unmatched junction bases numbered 3, after V lost 5 bases and J lost 1 base. CDR1 SGHRS and CDR2 YFSETQ come from the germline V gene. The sample comes from a study of shared clonotypes between healthy human individuals. Study-level results: Naive subsets usually exceeded memory subsets in estimated richness.

The clonotype was recovered from a young man in good health. Sequenced input: memory CD4+ T cells sorted from blood. Subset denoted: CD45RA-negative fraction. The V gene is TRBV5-1, the J gene TRBJ1-1; 9 positions agree with TRBD1. CDR3 protein: CASRGTGKNTEAFF. CDR3 DNA sequence: TGCGCCAGCAGAGGGACAGGGAAGAACACTGAAGCTTTCTTT. The full variable domain, completed using reference TRBV5-1 and TRBJ1-1, is KAGVTQTPRYLIKTRGQQVTLSCSPISGHRSVSWYQQTPGQGLQFLFEYFSETQRNKGNFPGRFSGRQFSNSRSEMNVSTLELGDSALYLCASRGTGKNTEAFFGQGTRLTVV.